This T cell receptor beta chain came from a study of technical replicates of blood from a few donors. Sequencing was performed with immunoSEQ multiplex PCR; in TCRdb, only in-frame clones are kept and a portion is missing. The sample comprises about 84,000 clones, less than 98% of which are singletons, and more than 0.15% rests with the top ten. Germline values: CDR1 SGHRS, CDR2 YFSETQ. This CDR3 is built from 15 residues. The ends lost 2 bases at V and 7 bases at J; junction bases unmatched: 4. The rearrangement links TRBV5-1 to TRBJ1-6; 9 bases map to TRBD1. The sample consisted of T cells isolated from PBMCs. The origin of this receptor is a human donor in good health. The CDR3 DNA reads as TGCGCCAGCAGCTTTGTCGGGACAGGGAATTCACCCCTCCACTTT. Translated, it gives CASSFVGTGNSPLHF. The full variable domain, in which reference TRBV5-1 and TRBJ1-6 provide the parts outside the CDR3, is KAGVTQTPRYLIKTRGQQVTLSCSPISGHRSVSWYQQTPGQGLQFLFEYFSETQRNKGNFPGRFSGRQFSNSRSEMNVSTLELGDSALYLCASSFVGTGNSPLHFGNGTRLTVT.